The 11 T cell receptor beta chains in this list originate from one sample, sequenced in a study of OX40 agonist ivuxolimab in advanced cancers. Produced via immunoSEQ multiplex PCR; TCRdb's table is partial and in-frame only. The sample has around 58,000 clones, 85% to 90% seen once. Sample: CD4+ or CD8+ T cells sorted from blood, taken in a trial of the OX40 agonist ivuxolimab. Receptors originate from an adult with an advanced solid tumor such as melanoma, head and neck, liver or kidney cancer.

The chain's CDR3 is CASRPAPNEQFF. CDR3 coding DNA: TGTGCCAGCAGGCCGGCCCCCAATGAGCAGTTCTTC. The rearrangement links TRBV28 to TRBJ2-1; no firm D call. The CDR3 sequence is 12 residues long. Trimming took off 6 bases at V and 6 bases at J, with 9 bases between the two ends. Germline CDR1 MDHEN, CDR2 SYDVKM.

V is TRBV28 and J is TRBJ2-7, with D perhaps TRBD2 (6 bases). Between the trimmed V and J ends, which lost 10 bases and 2 bases, there was a span of 9 bases. The length of the CDR3 is 11 residues. Germline CDR1 MDHEN, CDR2 SYDVKM. The CDR3 spells CANGTPYEQYF. DNA of the CDR3: TGTGCCAATGGGACTCCCTACGAGCAGTACTTC.

V gene TRBV7-9 combines with J gene TRBJ2-3; D gene ambiguous. The CDR3 consists of 16 residues. Germline V CDR1 and CDR2: SEHNR, FQNEAQ (reference sequence). Trimming stripped 7 bases from V and 4 bases from J, with 21 bases between. Here the CDR3 DNA reads TGTGCCAGCACGCATTGGGCAGGCGAAAGGCCAGATACGCAGTATTTT. Residues: CASTHWAGERPDTQYF.

The chain is built from TRBV19 and TRBJ2-7; D tentatively fits TRBD1 or TRBD2 (5 bases each). Germline-derived CDR1 and CDR2 are LNHDA and SQIVND (reference sequence). The V gene lost 4 bases and the J gene lost 1 base, with 17 bases spanning the gap. The CDR3 consists of 16 residues. The CDR3 sequence is CASSTSLTGTSYEQYF. CDR3 bases: TGTGCCAGTAGTACGAGCCTCACCGGGACGTCCTACGAGCAGTACTTC.

The chain recombines TRBV7-2 with TRBJ2-5; D possibly uses TRBD1 or TRBD2 (5 bases each). V lost 5 bases and J lost 3, with 13 bases in between. CDR1 is SGHTA and CDR2 is FQGNSA in the germline V gene. The CDR3 is 14 residues long. The CDR3 loop reads CASSQNGAKETQYF. In DNA, the CDR3 is TGTGCCAGCAGCCAAAACGGGGCCAAAGAGACCCAGTACTTC.

The gene calls are TRBV29-1 and TRBJ1-1; TRBD1 agrees at 8 bases. The CDR3 length is 12 residues. CDR1 is SQVTM and CDR2 is ANQGSEA in the germline V gene. After removal of 5 bases from V and 4 bases from J, the junction contained 3 bases not matched to a gene. CDR3 in amino acids: CSVTGGFTEAFF. The CDR3 nucleotides read TGCAGCGTTACAGGGGGATTCACTGAAGCTTTCTTT.

The V gene is TRBV19, the J gene TRBJ2-7, with 13 bases fitting TRBD2. The CDR3 covers 15 residues. Germline assignment: CDR1 LNHDA and CDR2 SQIVND (reference sequence). Losses at the gene ends were 5 bases for V and 7 bases for J; bases not matched to a gene: 8. DNA of the CDR3: TGTGCCAGTAGTCCCCGACTAGCGGGGGGACGGGAGCAGTACTTC. This translates into CASSPRLAGGREQYF.

The rearrangement uses TRBV5-4 and TRBJ2-7, with D tentatively TRBD1 or TRBD2 (7 bases each). The V and J ends lost 3 bases and 3 bases respectively, with 13 bases between them. The CDR3 totals 14 residues. Germline lookup yields CDR1 SGHNT and CDR2 YYREEE (reference sequence). The CDR3 region has the DNA TGTGCCAGCAGCTCGGGGGGACAGTTCTACGAGCAGTACTTC. Translation gives CASSSGGQFYEQYF.

This chain uses TRBV30 with TRBJ2-5, with 7 bases identical to TRBD2. Germline assignment: CDR1 GTSNPN and CDR2 SVGIG (reference sequence). CDR3 length equals 16 residues. Trimming took 3 bases from V and 5 from J; bases not matched to a gene: 15. CDR3 protein: CAWRDSGRPLGETQYF. CDR3 nucleotides: TGTGCCTGGAGAGATAGCGGGCGTCCCCTCGGGGAGACCCAGTACTTC.

The chain couples TRBV20-1 to TRBJ2-4; no firm D call. The CDR3 has 10 residues. Germline CDR1 and CDR2: DFQATT and SNEGSKA (reference sequence). The V gene lost 7 bases and the J gene lost 2 bases, with 3 bases spanning the gap. The CDR3 loop reads CSVPKNIQYF. Here the CDR3 DNA reads TGCAGTGTGCCCAAAAACATTCAGTACTTC.

The chain combines TRBV6-6 with TRBJ2-2, with unresolved D. CDR1 and CDR2 (germline): MNHNY, SVGAGI (reference sequence). The germline V and J ends were trimmed by 6 bases and 5 bases, with 7 bases remaining between them. The CDR3 loop spans 12 amino acids. CDR3 coding DNA: TGTGCCAGCAGGACCTTAACCGGGGAGCTGTTTTTT. The encoded protein is CASRTLTGELFF.